This T cell receptor (beta chain) comes out of a study of shared clonotypes between healthy human individuals (TCRdb year 2020). Regarding the study in general: A couple of women and three men aged 18 to 49 years were included in the cohort. Per donor, three plates each were used for CD4 naive and CD4 memory, two for CD8 naive, and one for CD8 memory. To estimate repertoire size and how much clonotype sharing occurs between individuals, the study deeply sequenced the blood TCR repertoires of about 5 healthy adults. Different laboratories and diverse techniques were used to prepare libraries and sequence TCR repertoires, to increase sequencing depth and limit assay-specific biases. Between about 0.94 and 8.9 billion PBMCs per donor were obtained by leukapheresis.

What the research found in general, with its limitations: Based on pairwise subsampling, the degree of clonotype sharing among donors was expected to be affected by sequencing depth. Sharing across a few donors was observed for approximately 5% of naive CD4, 3% to 3.5% of naive CD8, about 2.5% of memory CD4, and around 0.4% of memory CD8 clonotypes. Estimated clonotype richness was generally larger for naive than for memory subsets. Sampling was limited to blood, and TCR repertoires in tissue likely differ from TCR repertoires in blood. Compared with non-shared clonotypes, the clonotypes found in all four sorted-subset donors had higher generation probabilities. Rarefaction of sorted-subset datasets indicated incomplete sequencing despite the large sequencing depth. The genetic and exposure-history diversity represented was limited by the small number of donors.

The donors were healthy, HIV-negative adults with no recently reported acute infections or vaccinations. Only Caucasian adults living in Nashville, Tennessee, USA were represented among the donors. CD4+ T cells were enriched by magnetic negative selection, after which naive cells were positively selected on CD45RA and the negative fraction was taken as the memory subset. Blood was collected by leukapheresis, and PBMCs were isolated by Ficoll-Histopaque density gradient centrifugation and then cryopreserved in liquid nitrogen vapor phase. Analytical flow cytometry was used to check the purity and quantity of each magnetically sorted T cell population. From each sorted fraction, genomic DNA was isolated and quantified by UV absorbance on a Nanodrop 2000c. Using the deep immunoSEQ assay, TCR CDR3 regions were amplified from genomic DNA by multiplex PCR. Extracted genomic DNA from each cell subset was distributed evenly across all wells of several immunoSEQ 96-well plates, and each plate was treated as a replicate. For sorted subsets, 200 to 250 ng of genomic DNA, equivalent to around 30,000 T cell genomes, went into each replicate PCR. Purified libraries were quantified with a Qubit 3.0 fluorometer, sized on a Bioanalyzer 2100, and re-quantified with the KAPA Library Quantification kit. Every immunoSEQ 96-well plate was sequenced on a dedicated single-read 150-cycle Illumina NextSeq 550 flow cell. From the authors' description of their analysis: Because only junctional sequences without quality scores were contained in the immunoSEQ output, filtering matching that applied to full-length reads could not be performed. Sequences were annotated with PyIR, a Python wrapper for IgBLAST v1.9, and V/J genes and CDR3 were assigned using IMGT germline references. Reads were filtered out if the reads had weak V/J assignments (E-value above 1e-6), no CDR3, stop codons, out-of-frame junctions, or ambiguous translated residues. V3J clonotypes were defined by identical inferred V gene, J gene, and CDR3 amino acid sequence. To compute the percentage overlap between repertoires, the number of shared unique clonotypes was divided by the size of the smaller repertoire. Repertoire richness was assessed with RTK rarefaction, the Chao1 estimator, and Recon v2.1 estimates of unobserved clonotypes. Generation probabilities for all TCRbeta clonotypes obtained by the gDNA method from several donors were computed using OLGA. TCRdb re-hosts the immuneACCESS table, in-frame sequences only. Its copies lack some clones; in the studies checked, an unresolved V gene accounts for under half of them, and the cause for the rest is not known. The D gene and trimming were derived from the DNA, and the V and J assignments and clone size from that table. This sample gives about 1 million clones in total; about 70% of them show up just once. Roughly 1.5% of the sample goes to the ten largest clones.

Comments on this clone: Its specific antigen is unknown. Per-base quality was not reported, and no clone a single base away is much larger than it.

V loses 5 bases, J loses 8 bases, and the germline ends lie 15 bases apart. The CDR3 spans 13 residues, from the cysteine through the phenylalanine. Kept here is only the CDR3 DNA, which spans 39 bases and is read in frame from base 1. The germline V gene (reference sequence) supplies CDR1 SEHNR and CDR2 FQNEAQ. The TCR originated in a man aged 18-30 years in good health. The chain was built from TRBV7-9 and TRBJ1-2; D gene: possibly TRBD1, on 6 matching bases. The sample consisted of memory CD4+ T cells sorted from blood. The cell subset or site label corresponds to: CD45RA-negative fraction. The DNA sequence is as follows: TGTGCCAGCAGCCAACAGGGTACGGGGGGCTACACCTTC. The resulting protein is CASSQQGTGGYTF.